These 4 T cell receptor beta chains were sequenced from one sample in a study of cytomegalovirus exposure and HLA in healthy donors. With 60 Vbeta and 13 Jbeta primers, the PCR was carried out. Sequencing was performed with immunoSEQ multiplex PCR; in TCRdb, only in-frame clones are kept and a portion is missing. The sample contains about 180,000 clones, roughly 82% of which appear only once. The sequencing input was PBMCs. The receptors stem from a girl aged 2 to 9 in good health and CMV-seropositive.

The chain couples TRBV4-1 to TRBJ2-7; TRBD2 agrees at 8 bases. Losses at the gene ends were 2 bases for V and 1 base for J; bases not matched to a gene: 10. CDR1 is MGHRA and CDR2 is YSYEKL in the germline V gene. The CDR3 consists of 17 residues. The CDR3 nucleotides are TGCGCCAGCAGCCAAAACGCCGCCAGCGGGAGATCCTACGAGCAGTACTTC. Protein sequence: CASSQNAASGRSYEQYF.

The V call is TRBV5-1, the J call TRBJ2-7; 12 nucleotides align to TRBD2. V gave up 5 bases and J gave up 2 bases; unmatched junction bases: 17. CDR3 length: 19 amino acids. The germline V gene has CDR1 SGHRS and CDR2 YFSETQ. The CDR3 bases are TGCGCCAGCAGTCTCTCTACTAGCGGGAGGACTAATTGGGCCTACGAGCAGTACTTC. Amino acids: CASSLSTSGRTNWAYEQYF.

The chain recombines TRBV7-6 with TRBJ2-7; D possibly corresponds to TRBD1 (5 bases). Germline CDR1 and CDR2: SGHVS and FNYEAQ. CDR3 length: 15 residues. V was clipped by 1 base and J by 1 base, with 11 bases between them. This chain's CDR3 is CASSLEAGRSYEQYF. The DNA of the CDR3 is TGTGCCAGCAGCTTAGAGGCAGGGCGATCCTACGAGCAGTACTTC.

The V call is TRBV12-5, the J call TRBJ1-1; no firm D call. V shed 1 base and J shed 1 base, with 19 bases lying between them. The CDR3 has 18 residues. Germline CDR1 reads LGHNT; CDR2 reads FRNRAP. The CDR3 DNA follows: TGTGCTAGTGGTTTGGCGATCAACGAGGTGGCGGGGAACACTGAAGCTTTCTTT. Translating gives CASGLAINEVAGNTEAFF.